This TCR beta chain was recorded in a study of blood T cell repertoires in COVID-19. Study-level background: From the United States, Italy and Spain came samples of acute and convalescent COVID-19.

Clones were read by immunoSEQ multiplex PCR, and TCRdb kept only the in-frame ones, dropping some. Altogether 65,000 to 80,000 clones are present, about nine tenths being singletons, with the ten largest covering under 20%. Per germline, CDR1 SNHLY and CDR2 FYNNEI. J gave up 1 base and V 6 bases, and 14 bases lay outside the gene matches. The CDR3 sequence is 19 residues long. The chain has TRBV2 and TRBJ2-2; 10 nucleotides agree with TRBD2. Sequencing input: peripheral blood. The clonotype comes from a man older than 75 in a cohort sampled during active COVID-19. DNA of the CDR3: TGTGCCAGCAGCAGAGGACTAGCGGCTTCGAGATTGAACACCGGGGAGCTGTTTTTT. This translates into CASSRGLAASRLNTGELFF. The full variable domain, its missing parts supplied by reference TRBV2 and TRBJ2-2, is EPEVTQTPSHQVTQMGQEVILRCVPISNHLYFYWYRQILGQKVEFLVSFYNNEISEKSEIFDDQFSVERPDGSNFTLKIRSTKLEDSAMYFCASSRGLAASRLNTGELFFGEGSRLTVL.